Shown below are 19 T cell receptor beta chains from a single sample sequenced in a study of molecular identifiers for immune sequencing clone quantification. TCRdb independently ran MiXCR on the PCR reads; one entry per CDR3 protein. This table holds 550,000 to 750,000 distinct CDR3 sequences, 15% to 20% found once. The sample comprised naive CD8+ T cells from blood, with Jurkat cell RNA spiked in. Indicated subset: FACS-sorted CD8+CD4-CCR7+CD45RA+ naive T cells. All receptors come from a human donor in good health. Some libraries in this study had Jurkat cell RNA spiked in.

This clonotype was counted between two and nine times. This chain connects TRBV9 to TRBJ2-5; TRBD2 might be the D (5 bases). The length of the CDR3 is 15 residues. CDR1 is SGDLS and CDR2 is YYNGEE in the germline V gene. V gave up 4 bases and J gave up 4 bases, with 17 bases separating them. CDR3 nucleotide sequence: TGTGCCAGCAGCAGCTCCGGTGAGCGGCGAGAGACCCAGTACTTC. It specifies CASSSSGERRETQYF.

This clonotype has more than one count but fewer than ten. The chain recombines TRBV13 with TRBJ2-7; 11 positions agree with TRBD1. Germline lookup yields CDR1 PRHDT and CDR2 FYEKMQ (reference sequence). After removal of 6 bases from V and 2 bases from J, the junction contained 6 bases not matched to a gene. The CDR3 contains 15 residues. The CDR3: CASSTQGQGAYEQYF. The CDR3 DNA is TGTGCCAGCAGTACCCAGGGACAGGGGGCCTACGAGCAGTACTTC.

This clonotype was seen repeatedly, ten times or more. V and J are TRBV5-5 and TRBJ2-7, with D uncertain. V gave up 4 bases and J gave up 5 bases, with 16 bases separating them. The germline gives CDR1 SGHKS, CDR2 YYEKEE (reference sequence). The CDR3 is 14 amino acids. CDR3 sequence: CASSPVWGMDEQYF. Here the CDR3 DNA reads TGTGCCAGCAGCCCCGTCTGGGGAATGGACGAGCAGTACTTC.

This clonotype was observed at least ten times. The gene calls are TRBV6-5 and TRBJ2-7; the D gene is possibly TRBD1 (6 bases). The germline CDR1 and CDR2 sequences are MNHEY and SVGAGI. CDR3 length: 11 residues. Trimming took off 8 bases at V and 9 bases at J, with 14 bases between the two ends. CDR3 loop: CASQGGSGQYF. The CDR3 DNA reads TGTGCCAGCCAAGGGGGATCAGGGCAGTACTTC.

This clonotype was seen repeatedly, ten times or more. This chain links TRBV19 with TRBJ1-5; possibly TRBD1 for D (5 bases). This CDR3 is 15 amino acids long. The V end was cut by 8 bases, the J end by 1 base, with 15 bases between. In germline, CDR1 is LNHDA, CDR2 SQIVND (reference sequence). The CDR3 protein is CASDHGARSNQPQHF. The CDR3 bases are TGTGCCAGTGATCATGGGGCGAGGAGCAATCAGCCCCAGCATTTT.

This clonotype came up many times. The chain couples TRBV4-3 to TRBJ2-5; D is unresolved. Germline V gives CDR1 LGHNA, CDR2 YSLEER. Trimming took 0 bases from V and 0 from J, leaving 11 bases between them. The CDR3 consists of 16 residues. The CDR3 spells CASSQDFQTYQETQYF. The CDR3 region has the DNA TGCGCCAGCAGCCAAGATTTTCAGACATACCAAGAGACCCAGTACTTC.

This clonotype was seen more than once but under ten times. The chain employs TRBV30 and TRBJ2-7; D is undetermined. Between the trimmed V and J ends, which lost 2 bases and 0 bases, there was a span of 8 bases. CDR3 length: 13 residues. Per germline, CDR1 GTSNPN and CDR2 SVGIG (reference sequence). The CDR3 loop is CAWSHGSSYEQYF. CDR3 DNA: TGTGCCTGGAGTCACGGTAGCTCCTACGAGCAGTACTTC.

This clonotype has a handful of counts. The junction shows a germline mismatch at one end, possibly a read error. The CDR3 coding sequence is TGCGCCAGCAGCCCACCCTTGACTAGCGGGGGGGCAGATACGCGGTATTTT. Its protein is CASSPPLTSGGADTRYF. The chain carries TRBV7-9 and TRBJ2-3; 14 bases fit TRBD2. The germline gives CDR1 SEHNR, CDR2 FQNEAQ (reference sequence). This CDR3 contains 17 residues. The complete variable domain, with remaining parts taken from reference TRBV7-9 and TRBJ2-3, reads DTGVSQNPRHKITKRGQNVTFRCDPISEHNRLYWYRQTLGQGPEFLTYFQNEAQLEKSRLLSDRFSAERPKGSFSTLEIQRTEQGDSAMYLCASSPPLTSGGADTRYFGPGTRLTVL.

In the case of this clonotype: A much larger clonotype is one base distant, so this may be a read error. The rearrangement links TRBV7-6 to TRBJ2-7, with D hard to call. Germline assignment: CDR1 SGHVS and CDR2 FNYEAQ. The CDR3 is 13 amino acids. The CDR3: CASSLFPAYEQCF. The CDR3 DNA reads TGTGCCAGCAGCTTATTTCCAGCCTACGAGCAGTGCTTC.

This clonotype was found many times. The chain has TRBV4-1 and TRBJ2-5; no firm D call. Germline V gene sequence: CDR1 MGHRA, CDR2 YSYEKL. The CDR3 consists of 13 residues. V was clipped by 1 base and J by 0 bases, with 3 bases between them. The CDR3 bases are TGCGCCAGCAGCCAAGTGTACCAAGAGACCCAGTACTTC. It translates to CASSQVYQETQYF.

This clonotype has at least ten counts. The CDR3 sequence is CASSLASKFWETQYF. In nucleotides, the CDR3 is TGCGCCAGCAGCTTGGCCAGCAAGTTCTGGGAGACCCAGTACTTC. J is TRBJ2-5 and V is TRBV5-1; the D is unclear. Germline assignment: CDR1 SGHRS and CDR2 YFSETQ. CDR3 length equals 15 residues. The V and J ends lost 0 bases and 5 bases respectively, with 14 bases between them.

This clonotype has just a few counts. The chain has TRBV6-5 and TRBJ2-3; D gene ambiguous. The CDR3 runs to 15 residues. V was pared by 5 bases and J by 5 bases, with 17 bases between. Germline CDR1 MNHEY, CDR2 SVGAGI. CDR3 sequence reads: CASSPLPGELDTQYF. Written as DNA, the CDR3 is TGTGCCAGCAGTCCGCTCCCAGGAGAGTTAGATACGCAGTATTTT.

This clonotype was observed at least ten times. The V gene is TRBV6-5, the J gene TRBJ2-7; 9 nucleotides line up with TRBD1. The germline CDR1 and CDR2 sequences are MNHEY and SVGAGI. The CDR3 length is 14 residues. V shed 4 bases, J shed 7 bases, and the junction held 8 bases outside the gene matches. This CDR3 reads CASSLGQGTEEQYF. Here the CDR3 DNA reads TGTGCCAGCAGTTTGGGACAGGGCACGGAGGAGCAGTACTTC.

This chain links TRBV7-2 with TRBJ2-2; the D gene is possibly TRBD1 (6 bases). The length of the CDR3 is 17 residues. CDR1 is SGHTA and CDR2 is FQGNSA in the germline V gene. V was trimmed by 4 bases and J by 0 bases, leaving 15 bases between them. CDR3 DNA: TGTGCCAGCAGCTCTCCCAGACAGGCCGCGAACACCGGGGAGCTGTTTTTT. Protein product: CASSSPRQAANTGELFF.

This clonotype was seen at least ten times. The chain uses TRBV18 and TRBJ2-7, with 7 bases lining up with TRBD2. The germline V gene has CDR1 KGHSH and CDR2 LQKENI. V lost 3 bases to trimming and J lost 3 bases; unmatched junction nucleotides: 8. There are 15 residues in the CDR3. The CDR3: CASSPREGYYYEQYF. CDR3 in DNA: TGTGCCAGCTCACCCAGGGAGGGGTACTACTACGAGCAGTACTTC. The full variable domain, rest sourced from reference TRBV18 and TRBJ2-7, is NAGVMQNPRHLVRRRGQEARLRCSPMKGHSHVYWYRQLPEEGLKFMVYLQKENIIDESGMPKERFSAEFPKEGPSILRIQQVVRGDSAAYFCASSPREGYYYEQYFGPGTRLTVT.

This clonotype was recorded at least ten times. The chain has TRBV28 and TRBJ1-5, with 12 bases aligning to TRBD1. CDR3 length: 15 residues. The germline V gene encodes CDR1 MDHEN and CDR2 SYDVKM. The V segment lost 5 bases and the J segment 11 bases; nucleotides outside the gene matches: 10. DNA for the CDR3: TGTGCCAGCAGTCGGGACAGGGGGCTTCGGGGGACCCAGCATTTT. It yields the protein CASSRDRGLRGTQHF.

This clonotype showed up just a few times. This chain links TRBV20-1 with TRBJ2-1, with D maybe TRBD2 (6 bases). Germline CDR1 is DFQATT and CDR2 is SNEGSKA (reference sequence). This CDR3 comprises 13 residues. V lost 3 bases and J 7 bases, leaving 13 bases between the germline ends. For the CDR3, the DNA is TGCAGTGCTAGGACGGGAGTTTGGAATGAGCAGTTCTTC. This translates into CSARTGVWNEQFF.

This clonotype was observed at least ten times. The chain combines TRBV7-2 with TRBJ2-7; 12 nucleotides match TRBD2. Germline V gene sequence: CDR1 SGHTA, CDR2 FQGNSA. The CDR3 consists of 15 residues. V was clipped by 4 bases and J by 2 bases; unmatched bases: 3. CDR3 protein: CASSSLAGGAYEQYF. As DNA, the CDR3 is TGTGCCAGCAGCTCACTAGCGGGGGGTGCCTACGAGCAGTACTTC. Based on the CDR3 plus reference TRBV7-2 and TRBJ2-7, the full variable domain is GAGVSQSPSNKVTEKGKDVELRCDPISGHTALYWYRQSLGQGLEFLIYFQGNSAPDKSGLPSDRFSAERTGGSVSTLTIQRTQQEDSAVYLCASSSLAGGAYEQYFGPGTRLTVT.

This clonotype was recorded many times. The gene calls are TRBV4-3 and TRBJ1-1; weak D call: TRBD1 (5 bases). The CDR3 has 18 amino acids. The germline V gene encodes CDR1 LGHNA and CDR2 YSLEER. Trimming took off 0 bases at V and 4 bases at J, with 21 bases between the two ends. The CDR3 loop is CASSQDSQPTGWGTEAFF. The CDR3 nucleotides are TGCGCCAGCAGCCAAGATTCCCAACCCACAGGTTGGGGCACTGAAGCTTTCTTT.